The 17 T cell receptor beta chains listed next were all sequenced from one sample in a study of breast tumors, draining lymph nodes, adjacent tissues. TCRdb re-derived calls from the multiplex PCR reads in MiXCR, one entry per CDR3 protein. Among approximately 140,000 distinct CDR3 sequences listed, about 30% were seen once. Breast cancer patients provided tissue from their axillary draining lymph nodes. The specimen was axillary lymph node tissue. Receptors were obtained from a female donor with breast cancer. Some clones in this sample may be carry-over from other donors' samples.

This clonotype occurred many times. The chain recombines TRBV5-1 with TRBJ2-1, with D maybe TRBD1 (6 bases). Germline CDR1 is SGHRS and CDR2 is YFSETQ. The CDR3 spans 17 residues. The V gene lost 4 bases and the J gene lost 6 bases, with 23 bases spanning the gap. The DNA of the CDR3 is TGCGCCAGCAGCATGTTGCCCCCTAGCAGGGGAATCAATGAGCAGTTCTTC. It encodes CASSMLPPSRGINEQFF. Based on the CDR3 plus reference TRBV5-1 and TRBJ2-1, the full variable domain is KAGVTQTPRYLIKTRGQQVTLSCSPISGHRSVSWYQQTPGQGLQFLFEYFSETQRNKGNFPGRFSGRQFSNSRSEMNVSTLELGDSALYLCASSMLPPSRGINEQFFGPGTRLTVL.

This clonotype was recorded at least ten times. The chain couples TRBV4-1 to TRBJ2-3; D ambiguous. Per germline, CDR1 MGHRA and CDR2 YSYEKL. Between the trimmed V and J ends, which lost 3 bases and 8 bases, there was a span of 18 bases. The CDR3 spans 15 residues. CDR3 amino acids: CASSQDITEFATQYF. CDR3 DNA: TGCGCCAGCAGCCAGGATATCACAGAGTTCGCTACGCAGTATTTT.

This clonotype was picked up many times. The J gene is TRBJ2-3, the V gene TRBV20-1, with D possibly TRBD1 on 6 matching bases. Germline values: CDR1 DFQATT, CDR2 SNEGSKA (reference sequence). There are 15 residues in the CDR3. V lost 4 bases and J lost 9, with 23 bases in between. The CDR3 loop is CSATLIGGPQGTQYF. DNA of the CDR3: TGCAGTGCTACCCTGATAGGGGGTCCACAAGGAACGCAGTATTTT.

This chain joins TRBV29-1 and TRBJ1-2; the D gene is possibly TRBD1 (5 bases). The CDR3 extends over 13 amino acids. The germline CDR1 and CDR2 sequences are SQVTM and ANQGSEA. Between the trimmed V and J ends, which lost 4 bases and 4 bases, there was a span of 13 bases. CDR3 nucleotide sequence: TGCAGCGTTGTAGGAGGGGAGGGCTATGGCTACACCTTC. Its protein product is CSVVGGEGYGYTF. Using reference TRBV29-1 and TRBJ1-2 for the parts outside the CDR3, the full variable domain is SAVISQKPSRDICQRGTSLTIQCQVDSQVTMMFWYRQQPGQSLTLIATANQGSEATYESGFVIDKFPISRPNLTFSTLTVSNMSPEDSSIYLCSVVGGEGYGYTFGSGTRLTVV.

This clonotype was observed at least ten times. The gene calls are TRBV7-2 and TRBJ1-2, with 10 bases matching TRBD1. The germline CDR1 and CDR2 sequences are SGHTA and FQGNSA. The CDR3 runs 17 residues. With 5 bases clipped from V and 7 bases from J, the junction kept 16 bases outside the gene matches. The CDR3 DNA is TGTGCCAGCAGCCAAAATCCGGGACAGGGGCACCGTGGTGGCTACACCTTC. Protein product: CASSQNPGQGHRGGYTF.

This clonotype was seen a handful of times. The rearrangement links TRBV19 to TRBJ1-1; TRBD1 might be the D (6 bases). The CDR3 has 15 amino acids. V lost 4 bases and J lost 1, with 13 bases in between. In germline, CDR1 is LNHDA, CDR2 SQIVND (reference sequence). DNA of the CDR3: TGTGCCAGTAGTAGGACAGATTTGACGAACACTGAAGCTTTCTTT. This gives the protein CASSRTDLTNTEAFF.

Only a few counts were recorded for this clonotype. A much larger clone lies a single base off, so this may be a read error. The chain carries TRBV11-1 and TRBJ2-7; 9 bases align to TRBD2. This CDR3 region has 15 residues. V was pared by 1 base and J by 0 bases, with 1 base of the junction left unmatched. Germline V gene lookup returns CDR1 SGHAT and CDR2 FQDESV (reference sequence). The CDR3 bases are TGTGCCAGCAGCTTAGGACTAGCGGCCTCCTACGAGCAGTACTTC. It translates to CASSLGLAASYEQYF.

This clonotype was seen more than once but under ten times. One junction end disagrees with the germline gene, perhaps due to a read error. The DNA of the CDR3 is TGCGCCAGCAGCTCAGGAGTCTCGAATCACCCCCAGCATTTT. Translated: CASSSGVSNHPQHF. V usage is TRBV5-1 and J usage is TRBJ1-5; no clear D gene. The CDR3 totals 14 residues. From germline, CDR1 is SGHRS and CDR2 YFSETQ.

Regarding this clonotype: A read error may be the cause here, since a much bigger clone is one base away. The V gene is TRBV7-6, the J gene TRBJ1-3; 9 positions match TRBD1. Looked up from germline, CDR1 is SGHVS and CDR2 is FNYEAQ. This CDR3 has 17 amino acids. CDR3: CASSVKPGQGPGNPIYF. DNA for the CDR3: TGTGCCAGCAGCGTAAAGCCGGGACAGGGTCCCGGAAACCCCATATATTTT.

About this clonotype: The junction departs from germline at one end; a sequencing error may be responsible. The chain is built from TRBV6-6 and TRBJ2-7; D is perhaps TRBD1 or TRBD2 (6 bases each). Germline CDR1 is MNHNY and CDR2 is SVGAGI (reference sequence). This CDR3 region has 15 residues. The CDR3 protein is CAGSNSRGEWGEQYF. As DNA, the CDR3 is TGTGCCGGCAGTAACTCGAGGGGGGAATGGGGCGAGCAGTACTTC.

This clonotype was counted once. The chain combines TRBV20-1 with TRBJ2-1; D ambiguous. The CDR3 spans 15 residues. Germline CDR1 DFQATT, CDR2 SNEGSKA (reference sequence). The V end was cut by 6 bases, the J end by 9 bases, with 24 bases between. CDR3 in amino acids: CSARTRRVTPTEQFF. Written as DNA, the CDR3 is TGCAGTGCACGCACCCGCCGGGTCACCCCCACTGAGCAGTTCTTC.

The chain joins TRBV15 to TRBJ1-5; unclear D gene. Trimming removed 3 bases from V and 3 bases from J, with 15 bases in between. The germline V gene has CDR1 LNHNV and CDR2 YYDKDF (reference sequence). The CDR3 is 16 amino acids. CDR3 amino acids: CATSSYSIQFNQPQHF. DNA of the CDR3: TGTGCCACCAGCAGTTACTCGATCCAGTTCAATCAGCCCCAGCATTTT.

This clonotype was detected many times. The chain joins TRBV3-1 to TRBJ1-5, with TRBD1 as a possible D gene (5 bases). The CDR3 loop spans 14 amino acids. Germline V gives CDR1 LGHDT, CDR2 YNNKEL (reference sequence). Trimming stripped 4 bases from V and 0 bases from J, with 7 bases between. For the CDR3, the DNA is TGTGCCAGCAGCCGGGGGTCTAGCAATCAGCCCCAGCATTTT. This codes for CASSRGSSNQPQHF.

This clonotype was counted at least ten times. The chain is built from TRBV5-6 and TRBJ2-1; the D gene is possibly TRBD1 (6 bases). Germline loops: CDR1 SGHDT, CDR2 YYEEEE. Trimming pared 0 bases from V and 7 bases from J, leaving 14 bases between. This CDR3 comprises 15 residues. CDR3 sequence (DNA): TGTGCCAGCAGCTTGGGGCAGGGGCCTTTGAATGAGCAGTTCTTC. Its protein product is CASSLGQGPLNEQFF.

As for this clonotype: A read error may explain this, as a much larger clone is one base away. The chain couples TRBV9 to TRBJ2-1; 8 bases align to TRBD2. CDR1 SGDLS and CDR2 YYNGEE come from the germline V gene. CDR3 size: 14 residues. DNA for the CDR3: TGTGCCAGCGGAGGCGGGGGGCCCCACAATGAGCAGTCCTTC. Translated, it gives CASGGGGPHNEQSF.

This clonotype was seen ten or more times. The V gene is TRBV5-6, the J gene TRBJ2-2; D is ambiguous. V shed 4 bases and J shed 4 bases, with 11 bases lying between them. Germline CDR1 and CDR2: SGHDT and YYEEEE. This CDR3 is built from 14 residues. CDR3 loop: CASSPRWGTGELFF. DNA for the CDR3: TGTGCCAGCAGCCCGCGGTGGGGCACCGGGGAGCTGTTTTTT.

This clonotype was recorded at least ten times. J is TRBJ2-5 and V is TRBV7-2; 14 nucleotides agree with TRBD2. Germline trimming cut 5 bases from V and 5 bases from J; bases unmatched to any gene: 10. This CDR3 contains 17 residues. CDR1 is SGHTA, CDR2 FQGNSA, per germline. The CDR3 DNA follows: TGTGCCAGCAGCCAGGGACTAGCGGGGGCCGCCGGGGAGACCCAGTACTTC. This codes for CASSQGLAGAAGETQYF.